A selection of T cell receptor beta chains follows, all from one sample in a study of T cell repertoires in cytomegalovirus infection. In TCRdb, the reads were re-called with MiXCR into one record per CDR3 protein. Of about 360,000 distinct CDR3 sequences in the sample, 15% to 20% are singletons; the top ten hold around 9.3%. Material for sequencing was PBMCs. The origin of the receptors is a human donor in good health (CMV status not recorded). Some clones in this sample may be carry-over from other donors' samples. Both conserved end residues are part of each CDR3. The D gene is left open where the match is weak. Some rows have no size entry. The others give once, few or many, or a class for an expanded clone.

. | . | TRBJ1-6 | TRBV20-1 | TGCAGTGCGGAAAGGTTGGATACTTATTCACCCCTCCACTTT | CSAERLDTYSPLHF
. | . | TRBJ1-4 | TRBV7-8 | TGTGCCAGCAGCCAGGCCTTTTGGGGGTCGGGTGAAAAACTGTTTTTT | CASSQAFWGSGEKLFF
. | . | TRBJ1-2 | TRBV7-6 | TGTGCCAGCAGCTTACATAGTAACTATGGCTACACCTTC | CASSLHSNYGYTF
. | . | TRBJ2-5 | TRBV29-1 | TGCAGCGTTGGAGAGGAGACCCAGTACTTC | CSVGEETQYF
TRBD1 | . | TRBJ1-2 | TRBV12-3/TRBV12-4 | TGTGCCAGCAGTCCACAGGGGGGAATCGGCGGCTACACCTTC | CASSPQGGIGGYTF
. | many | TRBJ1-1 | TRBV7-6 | TGTGCCAGCAGCTTCATTGAGAACACTGAAGCTTTCTTT | CASSFIENTEAFF
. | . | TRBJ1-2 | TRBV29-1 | TGCAGCGTTGAAGCCGTTTACTATGGCTACACCTTC | CSVEAVYYGYTF
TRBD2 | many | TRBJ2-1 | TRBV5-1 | TGCGCCAGCAGCTTGGTAGCGGGAGGGGAAAATGAGCAGTTCTTC | CASSLVAGGENEQFF
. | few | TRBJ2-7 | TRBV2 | TGTGCCAGCAGTGAAGCGCCATGGATTCGATACGAGCAGTACTTC | CASSEAPWIRYEQYF
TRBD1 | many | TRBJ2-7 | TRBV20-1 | TGCAGTGCTTATCGACAGGGTCTCGAAGAGCAGTACTTC | CSAYRQGLEEQYF
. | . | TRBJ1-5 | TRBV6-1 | TGTGCCAGCAGTGGGGTGACAGTTAATAGCAATCAGCCCCAGCATTTT | CASSGVTVNSNQPQHF
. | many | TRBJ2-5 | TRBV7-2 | TGTGCCAGCAGCTCGAGGACTGCCTCGGGGACCCAGTACTTC | CASSSRTASGTQYF
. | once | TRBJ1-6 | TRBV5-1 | TGCGCCAGCAGCTTGGTACAGGGTAATTCACCCCTCCACTTT | CASSLVQGNSPLHF
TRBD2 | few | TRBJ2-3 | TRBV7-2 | TGTGCCAGCAGCACGCGACTAGCGGGAGGTCCGGGGGATACGCAGTATTTT | CASSTRLAGGPGDTQYF
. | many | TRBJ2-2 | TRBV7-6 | TGTGCCAGCAGCGACTATGGCGGCGGGGAGCTGTTTTTT | CASSDYGGGELFF
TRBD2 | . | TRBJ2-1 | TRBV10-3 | TGTGCCATCAGTGTACAGCCTAGCGGGAGTAATGAGCAGTTCTTC | CAISVQPSGSNEQFF
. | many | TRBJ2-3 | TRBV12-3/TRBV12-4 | TGTGCCAGCAGCCCCGATTGGGACAGCACAGATACGCAGTATTTT | CASSPDWDSTDTQYF
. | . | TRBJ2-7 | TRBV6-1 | TGTGCCAGCAGTGAAAGCGTAGGGACACACTACGAGCAGTACTTC | CASSESVGTHYEQYF
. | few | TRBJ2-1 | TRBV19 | TGTGCCAGTAGGGACACGGCCTCCTACAATGAGCAGTTCTTC | CASRDTASYNEQFF
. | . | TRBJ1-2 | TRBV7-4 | TGTGCCAGCAGCTTACAAGCCGAGGGACTTGGCTACACCTTC | CASSLQAEGLGYTF
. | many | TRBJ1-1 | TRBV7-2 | TGTGCCAGCAGTTCGACCGGGACAAAGAACACTGAAGCTTTCTTT | CASSSTGTKNTEAFF
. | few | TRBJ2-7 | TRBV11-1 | TGTGCCAGCAGCCCGACAGACTTCTACGAGCAGTACTTC | CASSPTDFYEQYF
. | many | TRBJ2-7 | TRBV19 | TGTGCCAGTAGTATGGCGGCGGACCACACCTACGAGCAGTACTTC | CASSMAADHTYEQYF
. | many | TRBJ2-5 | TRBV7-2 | TGTGCCAGCAGCTTAGCGCAGCTGCAAGAGACCCAGTACTTC | CASSLAQLQETQYF
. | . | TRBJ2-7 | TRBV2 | TGTGCCAGCAGTGAACAGGGTAACTACGAGCAGTACTTC | CASSEQGNYEQYF
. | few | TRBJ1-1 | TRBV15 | TGTGCCACCAGCAGGGGTATCGGCATGAACACTGAAGCTTTCTTT | CATSRGIGMNTEAFF
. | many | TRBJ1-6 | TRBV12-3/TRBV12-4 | TGTGCCAGCAGGCCCGGGCTAGGGAATTCACCCCTCCACTTT | CASRPGLGNSPLHF
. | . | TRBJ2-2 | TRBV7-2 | TGTGCCAGCAGCTTGAGCGGTTACACCGGGGAGCTGTTTTTT | CASSLSGYTGELFF
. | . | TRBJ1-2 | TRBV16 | TGTGCCAGCAGCCCCTGGACCCTGAACTATGGCTACACCTTC | CASSPWTLNYGYTF
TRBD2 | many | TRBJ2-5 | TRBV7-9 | TGTGCCAGCAGCTTAGCACGGGAGGATCGTATTGGGACCCAGTACTTC | CASSLAREDRIGTQYF
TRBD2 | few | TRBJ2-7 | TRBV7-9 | TGTGCCAGCAGCTTCCTTAGCGGGGCCTCCTACGAGCAGTACTTC | CASSFLSGASYEQYF
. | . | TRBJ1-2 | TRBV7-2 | TGTGCCAGCAGCTTGGGACTGTACGGCTACACCTTC | CASSLGLYGYTF
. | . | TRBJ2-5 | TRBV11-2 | TGTGCCAGCAGCTTGAACAGACAAGAGACCCAGTACTTC | CASSLNRQETQYF
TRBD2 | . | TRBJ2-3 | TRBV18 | TGTGCCAGCTCACCTGCCAGAACTAGCGGCACAGATACGCAGTATTTT | CASSPARTSGTDTQYF
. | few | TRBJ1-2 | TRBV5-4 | TGTGCCAGCAGCAGGGGAACCCTTGGGGACTATGGCTACACCTTC | CASSRGTLGDYGYTF
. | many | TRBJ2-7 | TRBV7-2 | TGTGCCAGCAGGCGACCCGGGACCCCCTACGAGCAGTACTTC | CASRRPGTPYEQYF
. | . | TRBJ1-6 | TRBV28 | TGTGCCAGCAGTTTGGAGACAGGCCTCCGGGGCATCCACTTT | CASSLETGLRGIHF
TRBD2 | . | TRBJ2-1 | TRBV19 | TGTGCCAGTAGTATCAGGCCCCTGGGACTAGCGGGGACCTTTGGGTACAATGAGCAGTTCTTC | CASSIRPLGLAGTFGYNEQFF
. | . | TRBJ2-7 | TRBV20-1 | TGCAGTGCTAGACAGGGGTCGCGGACCTACGAGCAGTACTTC | CSARQGSRTYEQYF
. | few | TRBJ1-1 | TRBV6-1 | TGTGCCAGCAGTGAGATGGGGGAAGCTTTCTTT | CASSEMGEAFF
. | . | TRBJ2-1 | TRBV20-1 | TGCAGTGCTAGAGATCAGAGCGCGTCGGGTTACAATGAGCAGTTCTTC | CSARDQSASGYNEQFF
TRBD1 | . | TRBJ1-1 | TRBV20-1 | TGCAGTGCTGGACCCAGACAGGGGACCACTGAAGCTTTCTTT | CSAGPRQGTTEAFF
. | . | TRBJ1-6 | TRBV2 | TGTGCCAGCAGTGACAGGGTGGTGTCACCCCTCCACTTT | CASSDRVVSPLHF
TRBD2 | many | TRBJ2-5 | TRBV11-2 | TGTGCCAGCAGCTCGGGACTAGCCACCAACCAACAAGAGACCCAGTACTTC | CASSSGLATNQQETQYF
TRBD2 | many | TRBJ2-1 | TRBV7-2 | TGTGCCAGCAGCGCCGGGGGGGACTTGACTTACAATGAGCAGTTCTTC | CASSAGGDLTYNEQFF
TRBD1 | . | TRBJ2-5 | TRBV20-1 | TGCAGTGCTAGAGGGTACAGGGGCGAGACCCAGTACTTC | CSARGYRGETQYF
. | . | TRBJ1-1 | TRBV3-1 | TGTGCCAGCAGCCAAGATCCGTGGGCGTCGGACACTGAAGCTTTCTTT | CASSQDPWASDTEAFF
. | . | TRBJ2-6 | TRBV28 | TGTGCCAGCAGCCGAATCTCTAGGGCCAACGTCCTGACTTTC | CASSRISRANVLTF
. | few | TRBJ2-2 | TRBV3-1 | TGTGCCAGCAGCCAAAATCAGCGCACCGGGGAGCTGTTTTTT | CASSQNQRTGELFF
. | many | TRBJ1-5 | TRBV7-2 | TGTGCCAGCAGCTTAGTTGGAAGCAATCAGCCCCAGCATTTT | CASSLVGSNQPQHF
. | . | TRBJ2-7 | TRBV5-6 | TGTGCCAGCAGCTTGGAGGAGGGGACCACGATAGAGCAGTACTTC | CASSLEEGTTIEQYF